The present T cell receptor (beta chain) was sequenced within a study of blood T cells in healthy people across ages. After removal of 3 bases from V and 6 bases from J, the junction contained 9 bases not matched to a gene. There are 15 residues in the CDR3. Per germline, CDR1 MDHEN and CDR2 SYDVKM. A second PCR of roughly 7 to 11 cycles used a sample-barcoded 5' primer and a J-beta primer mix. TCRdb ran MiXCR on the 5' RACE reads and lists one entry per CDR3 protein. The repertoire holds roughly 900,000 distinct CDR3 sequences, with 45% to 50% as singletons. The TCR comes from a man aged 25-45 years in good health. The chain employs TRBV28 and TRBJ2-7; 9 positions agree with TRBD1. Material for sequencing was blood. DNA for the CDR3: TGTGCCAGCAGTTTCCCGGACAGGGGAATAAGCGAGCAGTACTTC. Amino acids: CASSFPDRGISEQYF.